This T cell receptor beta chain was identified in a study of radiation and T cells in renal cell carcinoma. Sequencing used immunoSEQ multiplex PCR; TCRdb keeps in-frame clones, though not all of them. Among approximately 61,000 clones, around 77% were seen once, and the ten largest hold roughly 7%. Time point defined: blood 2 weeks post-SBRT. The treatment: 15 Gy SBRT to primary tumor, nephrectomy 4 weeks later. Radiation-treated patients gave blood at baseline, week 2 and week 4. CDR3 length: 12 amino acids. Germline CDR1 LGHNT, CDR2 FRNRAP. The TCR comes from a man between 60 and 70 years old with renal cell carcinoma. The chain has TRBV12-5 and TRBJ2-7; no firm D call. The specimen was blood, collected from a patient whose treatment included radiotherapy and nephrectomy. The CDR3 sequence is CASSAQNYEQYF. CDR3 DNA: TGTGCCTCCTCGGCACAGAACTACGAGCAGTACTTC.